The clone carrying this TCR beta chain was seen a single time. This entry belongs to a study of T cell changes during pregnancy in multiple sclerosis. This table comes from immunoSEQ multiplex PCR, and its TCRdb copy is limited to in-frame clones, with some not included. This sample carries about 20,000 clones, roughly nine tenths of them seen once, and the ten largest clones take 5.5% to 7.5%. Unmatched junction bases numbered 6, after V lost 1 base and J lost 4 bases. CDR3 length: 15 amino acids. CDR1 is SEHNR, CDR2 FQNEAQ, per germline (reference sequence). This TCR was sampled from a female donor in good health, enrolled as a control in a pregnancy study. The V call is TRBV7-9, the J call TRBJ1-1; 7 bases match TRBD1. The material sequenced was CD8+ T cells from peripheral blood mononuclear cells, taken in the third trimester of pregnancy. The CDR3 spells CASSLEGGRGTEAFF. The DNA of the CDR3 is TGTGCCAGCAGCTTAGAAGGGGGCCGGGGCACTGAAGCTTTCTTT.